The T cell receptor beta chain described here comes from a study of shared clonotypes between healthy human individuals. Germline V gives CDR1 SGHDT, CDR2 YYEEEE. The CDR3 totals 16 residues. V was clipped by 4 bases and J by 10 bases, with 21 bases between them. To note about this clone: Its target is not known.

Donors had no recently reported acute infections or vaccinations and were HIV-negative. Donors comprised only Caucasian adults living in Nashville, Tennessee. From CD4+ cells came CD45RA+ naive and CD45RA-negative memory subsets. Data came from immunoSEQ multiplex PCR; TCRdb stores just in-frame clones and leaves some out. The sample yields some 2.4 million clones, 90% to 95% seen once. The study, taken as a whole, reports: Depth was large, yet rarefaction showed that sorted-subset sequencing was incomplete.

The rearrangement uses TRBV5-6 and TRBJ1-6; a weak D match, TRBD1 (6 bases). This sequence originates from a man aged 18 to 30 in good health. Some clones in this sample may be carry-over from other donors' samples. What was sequenced was naive CD4+ T cells from PBMCs. Subset in this sample: CD45RA+ positively selected. The CDR3 coding sequence is TGTGCCAGCAGCGTGTACGTGACAGGCTATTGGTCACCCCTCCACTTT. Residues: CASSVYVTGYWSPLHF.